This T cell receptor beta chain was retrieved from a study of cytomegalovirus exposure and HLA in healthy donors. Some clones are missing from TCRdb's copy, which holds only in-frame ones; the method was immunoSEQ multiplex PCR. The sample lists 140,000 to 150,000 clones; around 90% were seen once. Germline CDR1 and CDR2: SNHLY and FYNNEI. V was pared by 6 bases and J by 2 bases, with 17 bases between. The CDR3 runs 15 residues. The chain carries TRBV2 and TRBJ2-7, with D possibly TRBD1 on 6 matching bases. The source is a man younger than 35 in good health and CMV-seropositive. Material for sequencing was PBMCs. CDR3 residues: CASSGPLTGPYEQYF. CDR3 bases: TGTGCCAGCAGCGGTCCCTTAACAGGGCCCTACGAGCAGTACTTC.